These T cell receptor beta chains were read from a single sample in a study of blood T cell repertoires in COVID-19. Measured with immunoSEQ multiplex PCR; TCRdb has only the in-frame clones, and not every one. The table shows tens of thousands of clones, with approximately 90% occurring only once. The sequencing sample was made of peripheral blood. The receptors stem from a man in his 70s with active or convalescent COVID-19. Both conserved end residues are part of each CDR3. D genes are given only for firm matches.

V	J	D	CDR3
TRBV11-2	TRBJ1-5	-	CASSLAKNQPQHF
TRBV2	TRBJ1-1	TRBD1	CASSAGGRTEAFF
TRBV6-1	TRBJ2-2	TRBD2	CASSEMGLGVPGELFF
TRBV5-1	TRBJ2-1	-	CASSLKRNEQFF
TRBV30	TRBJ1-2	-	CAWRFRGLNYGYTF
TRBV6-1	TRBJ1-4	-	CASSDQGLNALGEKLFF
TRBV27	TRBJ2-1	-	CASRLLGNEQFF
TRBV29-1	TRBJ2-2	-	CSASKGLKNTGELFF
TRBV7-9	TRBJ1-6	-	CASSLAGWNNSPLHF
TRBV7-3	TRBJ1-3	-	CASSLNQPGAGNTIYF
TRBV9	TRBJ2-1	TRBD2	CASSVGGLAGMNEQFF
TRBV7-9	TRBJ1-6	-	CASSLEMGGHSPLHF
TRBV5-6	TRBJ2-7	-	CASSPGRRSYEQYF
TRBV6-1	TRBJ1-2	-	CASSERGQGSGYTF
TRBV5-1	TRBJ1-1	TRBD1	CASSLGIRDRTNTEAFF
TRBV28	TRBJ1-4	TRBD1	CASSLLTGATNEKLFF
TRBV15	TRBJ2-1	TRBD2	CATSRDRAGGREQFF
TRBV9	TRBJ2-2	TRBD2	CASSVGLAGQTGELFF
TRBV5-1	TRBJ1-6	-	CASRAENWSNSPLHF
TRBV5-1	TRBJ2-1	TRBD2	CASSLEGTRVNEQFF
TRBV9	TRBJ2-3	-	CASSVGSVSTDTQYF
TRBV28	TRBJ1-5	TRBD1	CASSLSGGSNQPQHF
TRBV4-3	TRBJ1-1	-	CASSQDSGPTEAFF
TRBV7-8	TRBJ1-1	-	CASSSQGVSTEAFF
TRBV3-1/TRBV3-2	TRBJ2-7	-	CASSQRPIPRGYEQYF
TRBV11-2	TRBJ1-6	TRBD1	CASSPTPYRGRYGLSPLHF
TRBV7-9	TRBJ1-2	TRBD1	CASSWDRGQGYTF
TRBV27	TRBJ1-1	-	CASRPSGRDYAEAFF
TRBV5-1	TRBJ2-1	-	CASSYQSGEQFF
TRBV29-1	TRBJ2-1	TRBD2	CSVEEPGTSGSRGYNEQFF
TRBV6-5	TRBJ2-7	TRBD2	CASTPGTSGKQYF
TRBV13	TRBJ2-7	TRBD2	CASSLGVSGAFGEQYF
TRBV6-5	TRBJ2-1	-	CAIQGSGLAYNEQFF
TRBV27	TRBJ1-1	-	CASSLRGWGTEAFF
TRBV28	TRBJ1-6	TRBD1	CASSFDRGLNSPLHF
TRBV7-8	TRBJ1-5	-	CASSPDRDNQPQHF
TRBV6-5	TRBJ2-7	-	CAARSSAAYEQYF
TRBV5-6	TRBJ2-1	-	CASSFGRSLTYNEQFF
TRBV7-9	TRBJ1-2	-	CASSLWTEHYGYTF
TRBV7-9	TRBJ2-7	TRBD2	CASSLVSGGSYEQYF
TRBV4-1	TRBJ2-6	TRBD1	CASSYRGRVGANVLTF